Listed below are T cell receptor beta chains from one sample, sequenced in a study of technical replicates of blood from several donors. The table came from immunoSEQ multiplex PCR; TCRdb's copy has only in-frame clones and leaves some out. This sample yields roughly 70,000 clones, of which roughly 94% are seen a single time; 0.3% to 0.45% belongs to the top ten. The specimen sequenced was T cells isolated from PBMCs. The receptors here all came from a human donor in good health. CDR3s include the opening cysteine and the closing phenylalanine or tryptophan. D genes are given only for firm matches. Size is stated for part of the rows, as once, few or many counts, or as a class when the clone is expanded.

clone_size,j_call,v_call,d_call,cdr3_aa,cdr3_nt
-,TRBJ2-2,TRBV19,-,CASRDPGAANTGELFF,TGTGCCAGTAGAGACCCAGGGGCCGCGAACACCGGGGAGCTGTTTTTT
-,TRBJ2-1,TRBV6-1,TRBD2,CASSLTSGRPNEQFF,TGTGCCAGCAGTTTAACTAGCGGGAGGCCCAATGAGCAGTTCTTC
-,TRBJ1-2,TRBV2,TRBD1,CASMTGYGYTF,TGTGCCAGCATGACAGGGTATGGCTACACCTTC
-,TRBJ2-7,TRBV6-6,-,CASSYPGTSGEQYF,TGTGCCAGCAGTTACCCCGGGACATCTGGCGAGCAGTACTTC
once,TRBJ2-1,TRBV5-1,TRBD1,CASSLEGQPYNEQFF,TGCGCCAGCAGCTTGGAGGGACAGCCGTACAATGAGCAGTTCTTC
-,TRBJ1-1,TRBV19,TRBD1,CASEATGGTEAFF,TGTGCCAGTGAAGCTACAGGGGGCACTGAAGCTTTCTTT
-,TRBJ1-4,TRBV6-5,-,CASSYSLGTEKLFF,TGTGCCAGCAGTTACTCGTTAGGGACAGAAAAACTGTTTTTT
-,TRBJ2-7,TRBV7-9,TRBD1,CASSSNLIRQGAYEQYF,TGTGCCAGCAGCTCCAACCTAATAAGACAGGGTGCCTACGAGCAGTACTTC
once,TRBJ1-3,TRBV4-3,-,CASSQDLNGGKRNTIYF,TGCGCCAGCAGCCAAGATCTCAACGGGGGGAAGAGAAACACCATATATTTT
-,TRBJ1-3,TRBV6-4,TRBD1,CASRPKTGTGNTIYF,TGTGCCAGCCGTCCCAAGACAGGGACTGGAAACACCATATATTTT
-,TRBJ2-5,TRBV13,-,CASSLDLESQETQYF,TGTGCCAGCAGCTTAGATCTGGAGTCCCAAGAGACCCAGTACTTC
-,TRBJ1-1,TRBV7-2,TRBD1,CATIPRTGGTEAFF,TGTGCCACCATACCTAGAACAGGGGGAACTGAAGCTTTCTTT
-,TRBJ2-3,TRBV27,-,CASSEGQYPSTDTQYF,TGTGCCAGCAGTGAAGGACAGTACCCTAGCACAGATACGCAGTATTTT
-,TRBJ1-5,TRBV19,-,CASSIGFQGHQPQHF,TGTGCCAGTAGTATAGGATTCCAGGGTCATCAGCCCCAGCATTTT
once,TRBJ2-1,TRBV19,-,CASSPGHGQGNEQFF,TGTGCCAGTAGTCCCGGACACGGCCAGGGAAATGAGCAGTTCTTC
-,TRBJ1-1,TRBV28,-,CASSQQGTMNTEAFF,TGTGCCAGCAGTCAACAGGGTACTATGAACACTGAAGCTTTCTTT
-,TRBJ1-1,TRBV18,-,CASSPMKGGDVGTEAFF,TGTGCCAGCTCACCAATGAAGGGGGGGGATGTGGGGACTGAAGCTTTCTTT
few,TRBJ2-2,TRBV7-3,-,CASSLQQGGPTGELFF,TGTGCCAGCAGCTTACAGCAGGGGGGCCCCACCGGGGAGCTGTTTTTT
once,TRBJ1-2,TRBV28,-,CASSPLGSLHGYTF,TGTGCCAGCAGTCCCCTAGGATCCCTCCATGGCTACACCTTC
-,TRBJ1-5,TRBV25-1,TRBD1,CASSEYQGGNQPQHF,TGTGCCAGCAGTGAATATCAGGGGGGCAATCAGCCCCAGCATTTT
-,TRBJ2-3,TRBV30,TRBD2,CAWSVGASGRQDTQYF,TGTGCCTGGAGTGTAGGGGCTAGCGGGAGGCAAGATACGCAGTATTTT
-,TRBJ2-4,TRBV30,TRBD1,CAWMGQGQNIQYF,TGTGCCTGGATGGGACAGGGTCAAAACATTCAGTACTTC
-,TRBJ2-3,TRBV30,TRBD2,CAWSGLAADTQYF,TGTGCCTGGAGTGGACTAGCAGCAGATACGCAGTATTTT
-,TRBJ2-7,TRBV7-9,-,CASPSYEQYF,TGTGCCAGCCCCAGTTACGAGCAGTACTTC
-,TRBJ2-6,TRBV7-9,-,CASLGGSWSGANVLTF,TGTGCCAGCCTGGGTGGGAGCTGGTCTGGGGCCAACGTCCTGACTTTC
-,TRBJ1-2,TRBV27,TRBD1,CASSRDRDNYGYTF,TGTGCCAGCAGCCGGGACAGGGATAACTATGGCTACACCTTC
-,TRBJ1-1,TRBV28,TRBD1,CASRSTGGGNTEAFF,TGTGCCAGCAGGTCAACAGGGGGCGGGAACACTGAAGCTTTCTTT
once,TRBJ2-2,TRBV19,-,CASSIVNRITGELFF,TGTGCCAGTAGTATAGTTAACAGAATCACCGGGGAGCTGTTTTTT
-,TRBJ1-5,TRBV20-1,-,CSASKQPQHF,TGCAGTGCTAGTAAACAGCCCCAGCATTTT
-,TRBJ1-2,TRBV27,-,CASSLGGSNYGYTF,TGTGCCAGCAGTTTAGGAGGGTCGAACTATGGCTACACCTTC
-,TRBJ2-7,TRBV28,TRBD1,CASNSMPGQPGDEQYF,TGTGCCAGCAATTCTATGCCGGGACAGCCAGGCGACGAGCAGTACTTC
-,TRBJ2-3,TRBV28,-,CASSQNSLWDTQYF,TGTGCCAGCAGTCAAAACTCACTATGGGATACGCAGTATTTT
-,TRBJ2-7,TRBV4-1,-,CASSQGTGYEQYF,TGCGCCAGCAGCCAAGGGACTGGGTACGAGCAGTACTTC
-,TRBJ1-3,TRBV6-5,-,CASSGLGDTIYF,TGTGCCAGCAGCGGCCTAGGGGACACCATATATTTT
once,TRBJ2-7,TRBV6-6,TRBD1,CASSYYRGNDEQYF,TGTGCCAGCAGTTACTACAGGGGTAACGACGAGCAGTACTTC
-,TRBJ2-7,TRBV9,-,CASSVELVAATYEQYF,TGTGCCAGCAGCGTAGAGTTGGTAGCGGCTACCTACGAGCAGTACTTC
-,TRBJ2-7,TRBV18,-,CASSPGASMTEQYF,TGTGCCAGCTCACCGGGGGCTTCTATGACCGAGCAGTACTTC
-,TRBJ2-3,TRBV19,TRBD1,CASTNLRDRVTDTQYF,TGTGCCAGTACTAATCTCCGGGACAGAGTCACAGATACGCAGTATTTT
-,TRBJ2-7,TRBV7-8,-,CASSSRIQAPYEQYF,TGTGCCAGCAGCTCACGGATCCAGGCGCCCTACGAGCAGTACTTC
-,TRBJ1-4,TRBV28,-,CASTLYYGEKLFF,TGTGCCAGCACTCTCTACTATGGAGAAAAACTGTTTTTT
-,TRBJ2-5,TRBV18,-,CASSLQLETQYF,TGTGCCAGCTCACTCCAATTAGAGACCCAGTACTTC
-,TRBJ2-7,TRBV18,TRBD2,CASSPSFPLAGDEQYF,TGTGCCAGCTCACCGTCCTTTCCCTTAGCGGGGGACGAGCAGTACTTC
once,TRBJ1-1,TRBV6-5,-,CASSLSSNTEAFF,TGTGCCAGCAGTCTGAGCTCGAACACTGAAGCTTTCTTT
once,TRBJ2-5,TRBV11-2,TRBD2,CASSRLAGGVETQYF,TGTGCCAGCAGCCGACTAGCGGGAGGTGTAGAGACCCAGTACTTC
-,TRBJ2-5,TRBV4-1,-,CASSQPGQGGETQYF,TGCGCCAGCAGCCAACCCGGACAGGGAGGGGAGACCCAGTACTTC
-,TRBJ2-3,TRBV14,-,CASSQVFGGGADTQYF,TGTGCCAGCAGCCAAGTCTTTGGGGGAGGAGCAGATACGCAGTATTTT
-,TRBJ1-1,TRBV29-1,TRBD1,CSGGTGNTEAFF,TGCAGCGGGGGGACAGGGAACACTGAAGCTTTCTTT
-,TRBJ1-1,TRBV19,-,CASRDSVMNTEAFF,TGTGCCAGTAGGGACAGCGTGATGAACACTGAAGCTTTCTTT
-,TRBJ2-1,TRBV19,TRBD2,CASSSAGVRQFF,TGTGCCAGTAGTTCGGCGGGAGTGAGGCAGTTCTTC
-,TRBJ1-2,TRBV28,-,CASSLAGGPYGYTF,TGTGCCAGCAGTTTGGCGGGGGGACCCTATGGCTACACCTTC
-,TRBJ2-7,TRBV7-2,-,CASSLAQAREQYF,TGTGCCAGCAGCTTAGCGCAGGCGCGCGAGCAGTACTTC
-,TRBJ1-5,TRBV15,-,CATSRSFNQPQHF,TGTGCCACCAGCAGGTCTTTCAATCAGCCCCAGCATTTT
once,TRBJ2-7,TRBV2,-,CASSAWAGENYEQYF,TGTGCCAGCAGTGCATGGGCAGGGGAAAACTACGAGCAGTACTTC